The 31 T cell receptor beta chains below all came from one sample that was sequenced in a study of T cell repertoires in cytomegalovirus infection. TCRdb re-analysed the reads in MiXCR, keeping a single row per CDR3 protein. The data hold a few hundred thousand distinct CDR3 sequences, with approximately 13% observed a single time. Sequenced sample: PBMCs. The receptors were sampled from a human donor in good health (CMV status not recorded). Some clones in this sample may be carry-over from other donors' samples.

This clonotype has a count of ten or more. This rearrangement joins TRBV4-3 to TRBJ2-2, with 12 bases fitting TRBD2. Germline CDR1 reads LGHNA; CDR2 reads YSLEER. This CDR3 is 20 amino acids long. Unmatched junction bases numbered 11, after V lost 0 bases and J lost 3 bases. CDR3 residues: CASSQDDWLAGGFYTGELFF. CDR3 nucleotide sequence: TGCGCCAGCAGCCAAGATGATTGGCTAGCGGGAGGGTTTTACACCGGGGAGCTGTTTTTT.

This clonotype came up many times. This chain joins TRBV28 and TRBJ2-7; no reliable D call. CDR3 size: 15 residues. Trimming shortened V by 5 bases and J by 0 bases, and 14 bases separated the two germline ends. CDR1 is MDHEN and CDR2 is SYDVKM in the germline V gene. The CDR3 bases are TGTGCCAGCAGTCCCCCATTGGGCATCTCCTACGAGCAGTACTTC. It encodes CASSPPLGISYEQYF. Based on the CDR3 plus reference TRBV28 and TRBJ2-7, the full variable domain is DVKVTQSSRYLVKRTGEKVFLECVQDMDHENMFWYRQDPGLGLRLIYFSYDVKMKEKGDIPEGYSVSREKKERFSLILESASTNQTSMYLCASSPPLGISYEQYFGPGTRLTVT.

The table lists this clonotype with many counts. The chain combines TRBV7-8 with TRBJ1-5, with D maybe TRBD1 (5 bases). The CDR3 runs to 14 residues. The V end was cut by 1 base, the J end by 7 bases, with 11 bases between. Germline CDR1 reads SGHVS; CDR2 reads FQNEAQ. CDR3 region: CASSLGGRTQPQHF. In DNA form, the CDR3 reads TGTGCCAGCAGCTTAGGGGGGAGGACACAGCCCCAGCATTTT.

In its sample, this clonotype was seen a few times. V gene TRBV7-2 combines with J gene TRBJ2-3; unclear D gene. V was pared by 1 base and J by 3 bases, with 8 bases between. This CDR3 spans 14 amino acids. Looked up from germline, CDR1 is SGHTA and CDR2 is FQGNSA. CDR3 sequence reads: CASSLEVSTDTQYF. The CDR3 DNA reads TGTGCCAGCAGCTTAGAAGTCTCGACAGATACGCAGTATTTT.

This clonotype was found many times. The V gene is TRBV5-5, the J gene TRBJ2-7; TRBD1 agrees at 8 bases. This CDR3 comprises 15 residues. J gave up 5 bases and V 4 bases, and 11 bases lay outside the gene matches. Germline V gene sequence: CDR1 SGHKS, CDR2 YYEKEE (reference sequence). CDR3 residues: CASSPPPDRGHEQYF. The CDR3 coding sequence is TGTGCCAGCAGCCCGCCCCCTGACAGGGGCCACGAGCAGTACTTC.

Ten or more counts support this clonotype. This chain joins TRBV6-2 or TRBV6-3 and TRBJ2-5, with 7 positions matching TRBD1. CDR1 is MNHEY, CDR2 SVGEGT, per germline. This CDR3 is built from 14 residues. Trimming removed 6 bases from V and 5 bases from J; junction bases left unmatched: 9. CDR3 region: CASRDGQVGETQYF. CDR3 nucleotide sequence: TGTGCCAGCAGGGACGGACAGGTCGGCGAGACCCAGTACTTC.

This clonotype was detected ten times or more. The genes are TRBV7-2 and TRBJ1-2, with TRBD1 matching 10 bases. V dropped 5 bases and J dropped 4; count of bases not matched to a gene: 7. The CDR3 runs to 15 residues. CDR1 and CDR2 (germline): SGHTA, FQGNSA. The CDR3 spells CASSPSTGGIYGYTF. The CDR3 region has the DNA TGTGCCAGCAGCCCCTCGACAGGGGGCATCTATGGCTACACCTTC.

This clonotype was seen repeatedly, ten times or more. V is TRBV6-2 or TRBV6-3 and J is TRBJ2-1; D is unresolved. The CDR3 loop spans 11 amino acids. V was clipped by 6 bases and J by 6 bases, with 6 bases between them. From germline, CDR1 is MNHEY and CDR2 SVGEGT. CDR3 bases: TGTGCCAGCAGGGAAATCAATGAGCAGTTCTTC. Amino acid sequence: CASREINEQFF.

The chain has TRBV5-1 and TRBJ2-7; possible D gene TRBD1, 5 bases. The CDR3 is 14 amino acids. CDR1 and CDR2 from the germline V gene are SGHRS and YFSETQ. The V end was cut by 4 bases, the J end by 0 bases, with 11 bases between. The CDR3 DNA is TGCGCCAGCAGCCGTGAGACAGACTCCTACGAGCAGTACTTC. Translated, it gives CASSRETDSYEQYF.

This clonotype has a handful of counts. The chain couples TRBV24-1 to TRBJ1-1; D is unresolved. V dropped 1 base and J dropped 0 bases, with 11 bases sitting between them. CDR1 is KGHDR and CDR2 is SFDVKD in the germline V gene. The CDR3 extends over 16 amino acids. The CDR3 region is CATSDFRRTMNTEAFF. CDR3 in DNA: TGTGCCACCAGTGATTTCCGGCGCACCATGAACACTGAAGCTTTCTTT.

This chain joins TRBV29-1 and TRBJ1-1; unclear D gene. V was trimmed by 6 bases and J by 7 bases, leaving 9 bases between them. Germline V lookup: CDR1 SQVTM, CDR2 ANQGSEA. The CDR3 is 10 amino acids. This CDR3 is CSVQTREAFF. The CDR3 DNA sequence: TGCAGCGTGCAGACACGTGAAGCTTTCTTT.

The genes are TRBV29-1 and TRBJ1-2; D is possibly TRBD1 (5 bases). This CDR3 has 11 amino acids. Germline values: CDR1 SQVTM, CDR2 ANQGSEA. V was cut by 7 bases and J by 6 bases, with 12 bases left in between. Here the CDR3 reads CSATQGDGYTF. In DNA form, the CDR3 reads TGCAGCGCAACTCAGGGAGATGGCTACACCTTC.

This clonotype has just a few counts. The rearrangement uses TRBV5-1 and TRBJ2-7, with TRBD2 matching 8 bases. Germline-derived CDR1 and CDR2 are SGHRS and YFSETQ. The CDR3 length is 15 residues. V lost 4 bases and J lost 6; bases outside the gene matches: 12. CDR3 amino acids: CASSDRGGPLIEQYF. The CDR3 DNA reads as TGCGCCAGCAGCGACCGGGGGGGTCCATTGATCGAGCAGTACTTC.

This clonotype appeared a few times. The chain uses TRBV7-9 and TRBJ2-7; D remains ambiguous. Germline V gives CDR1 SEHNR, CDR2 FQNEAQ (reference sequence). The CDR3 length is 17 residues. Trimming removed 5 bases from V and 0 bases from J, with 20 bases in between. The CDR3, as DNA: TGTGCCAGCAGCCCGAGCGCGTCTGGCAGCAGCTCCTACGAGCAGTACTTC. Translated, it gives CASSPSASGSSSYEQYF.

This rearrangement joins TRBV4-2 to TRBJ2-3, with a tentative D call TRBD2 (6 bases). The CDR3 runs to 15 residues. The V and J ends lost 3 bases and 2 bases respectively, with 12 bases between them. Looked up from germline, CDR1 is LGHNA and CDR2 is YNFKEQ. The CDR3 DNA reads as TGTGCCAGCAGCCAGAGGGAGGCGGACACAGATACGCAGTATTTT. It translates to CASSQREADTDTQYF.

Concerning this clonotype itself: A read error is possible here, since a much larger clone lies one base away. This sequence joins TRBV6-2 or TRBV6-3 and TRBJ2-2, with D unclear. Germline V gene data show CDR1 as MNHEY and CDR2 as SVGEGT. This CDR3 contains 13 residues. Trimming shortened V by 0 bases and J by 12 bases, and 11 bases separated the two germline ends. This CDR3 reads CASSYSENRKLFF. The CDR3 DNA is TGTGCCAGCAGTTACTCTGAAAACCGGAAGCTGTTTTTT.

This clonotype was seen ten or more times. The chain uses TRBV7-2 and TRBJ1-2; no reliable D call. Germline V gene sequence: CDR1 SGHTA, CDR2 FQGNSA. Trimming removed 5 bases at V and 4 bases at J, with 11 bases between. CDR3 length equals 13 residues. The CDR3 bases are TGTGCCAGCAGCGACGGGCCCCTCTATGGCTACACCTTC. Protein: CASSDGPLYGYTF.

The chain joins TRBV29-1 to TRBJ2-1; 12 nucleotides align to TRBD2. This CDR3 comprises 16 residues. From germline, CDR1 is SQVTM and CDR2 ANQGSEA. Trimming removed 3 bases from V and 3 bases from J; junction bases left unmatched: 6. The CDR3 DNA reads TGCAGCGTTGACGGACTAGCGGGGATCAACTACAATGAGCAGTTCTTC. Translation gives CSVDGLAGINYNEQFF.

This clonotype was recorded a few times. The chain couples TRBV7-9 to TRBJ2-7; 13 bases match TRBD2. CDR1 and CDR2 (germline): SEHNR, FQNEAQ (reference sequence). Germline trimming cut 5 bases from V and 3 bases from J; bases unmatched to any gene: 7. The CDR3 runs 16 residues. CDR3 bases: TGTGCCAGCAGCGGTACCGGGACTAGCGGGAACTACGAGCAGTACTTC. Translating it yields CASSGTGTSGNYEQYF.

This clonotype was seen repeatedly, ten times or more. The chain recombines TRBV19 with TRBJ1-1, with D perhaps TRBD1 (5 bases). Per the germline V gene, CDR1 is LNHDA and CDR2 is SQIVND (reference sequence). The V end was cut by 3 bases, the J end by 4 bases, with 6 bases between. There are 12 residues in the CDR3. CDR3 in DNA: TGTGCCAGTAGTATGGGGGGCACTGAAGCTTTCTTT. Translated, it gives CASSMGGTEAFF.

This clonotype turned up a few times. V gene TRBV6-1 combines with J gene TRBJ1-5; 8 bases fit TRBD1. The CDR3 covers 15 residues. V was clipped by 5 bases and J by 3 bases; unmatched bases: 6. CDR1 is MNHNS, CDR2 SASEGT, per germline. The CDR3 sequence is CASSYGTGNNQPQHF. The CDR3 region has the DNA TGTGCCAGCAGTTACGGGACAGGCAACAATCAGCCCCAGCATTTT.

The V call is TRBV29-1, the J call TRBJ2-7, with 7 positions matching TRBD1. The CDR3 has 12 amino acids. The J segment lost 6 bases and the V segment lost 6 bases, leaving 8 bases of the junction unmatched. From germline, CDR1 is SQVTM and CDR2 ANQGSEA. The CDR3 sequence is CSVRQGPGEQYF. CDR3 bases: TGCAGCGTCCGACAGGGCCCTGGCGAGCAGTACTTC.

This chain uses TRBV29-1 with TRBJ2-7; D ambiguous. The CDR3 length is 13 residues. The germline V gene has CDR1 SQVTM and CDR2 ANQGSEA. Trimming took off 5 bases at V and 3 bases at J, with 14 bases between the two ends. The DNA for the CDR3 is TGCAGCGTTCGTCCCAGCTCCAACTACGAGCAGTACTTC. Encoded protein: CSVRPSSNYEQYF.

A few counts support this clonotype. The J gene is TRBJ2-7, the V gene TRBV6-2 or TRBV6-3, with 9 bases that match TRBD1. Germline CDR1 is MNHEY and CDR2 is SVGEGT. The V segment lost 6 bases and the J segment 0 bases; nucleotides outside the gene matches: 6. CDR3 length equals 15 residues. The CDR3 here is CASSPDRGYSYEQYF. As DNA, the CDR3 is TGTGCCAGCAGCCCCGACAGGGGGTACTCCTACGAGCAGTACTTC.

This clonotype was detected many times. This rearrangement joins TRBV7-2 to TRBJ2-2; TRBD2 matches at 15 bases. The CDR3 totals 18 residues. Germline CDR1 SGHTA, CDR2 FQGNSA. The V gene end was trimmed by 4 bases and the J gene end by 7 bases; junction bases not matched to a gene: 10. CDR3 residues: CASSSRTSGRVKDGELFF. CDR3 DNA: TGTGCCAGCAGCTCTAGGACTAGCGGGAGGGTCAAGGACGGGGAGCTGTTTTTT.

CDR3 DNA: TGTGCCAGCAGCTACGGGACAGCAAAAGAGACCCAGTACTTC. Its protein product is CASSYGTAKETQYF. The chain carries TRBV5-6 and TRBJ2-5, with 7 nucleotides matching TRBD1. The junction had 5 bases not matched to a gene; V was cut back by 3 bases and J by 3 bases. Germline CDR1 is SGHDT and CDR2 is YYEEEE. The CDR3 contains 14 residues. The full variable domain, rest sourced from reference TRBV5-6 and TRBJ2-5, is DAGVTQSPTHLIKTRGQQVTLRCSPKSGHDTVSWYQQALGQGPQFIFQYYEEEERQRGNFPDRFSGHQFPNYSSELNVNALLLGDSALYLCASSYGTAKETQYFGPGTRLLVL.

The chain recombines TRBV25-1 with TRBJ2-5; D uncertain. Trimming pared 4 bases from V and 2 bases from J, leaving 17 bases between. Germline values: CDR1 MGHDK, CDR2 SYGVNS. This CDR3 has 16 residues. CDR3 DNA sequence: TGTGCCAGCAGTGCAATTCTGTCAGCATGGCAAGAGACCCAGTACTTC. This sequence encodes CASSAILSAWQETQYF.

This clonotype occurred many times. The chain has TRBV11-2 and TRBJ2-2, with unresolved D. CDR3 length equals 13 residues. The germline V and J ends were trimmed by 11 bases and 8 bases, with 18 bases remaining between them. Germline V gives CDR1 SGHAT, CDR2 FQNNGV. The CDR3 sequence is CASNRRVRGELFF. The CDR3 DNA sequence: TGTGCCTCCAATCGTCGTGTGCGGGGGGAGCTGTTTTTT. The full variable domain, rest sourced from reference TRBV11-2 and TRBJ2-2, is EAGVAQSPRYKIIEKRQSVAFWCNPISGHATLYWYQQILGQGPKLLIQFQNNGVVDDSQLPKDRFSAERLKGVDSTLKIQPAKLEDSAVYLCASNRRVRGELFFGEGSRLTVL.

The chain joins TRBV29-1 to TRBJ2-5, with D tentatively TRBD1 (6 bases). V lost 8 bases and J lost 0, with 22 bases in between. Germline lookup yields CDR1 SQVTM and CDR2 ANQGSEA. There are 16 residues in the CDR3. Here the CDR3 reads CSTKKSGTFHQETQYF. As DNA, the CDR3 is TGCAGCACGAAAAAAAGTGGGACATTCCACCAAGAGACCCAGTACTTC.

The rearrangement links TRBV10-2 to TRBJ2-5; TRBD2 might be the D (7 bases). Germline CDR1 and CDR2: WSHSY and SAAADI. The CDR3 has 14 residues. V lost 4 bases to trimming and J lost 5 bases, with 14 bases between them. CDR3 region: CASSGGGGRETQYF. In DNA, the CDR3 is TGCGCCAGCAGTGGGGGGGGGGGCCGGGAGACCCAGTACTTC.

This clonotype has more than one count but fewer than ten. V is TRBV19 and J is TRBJ2-1; D is unresolved. The CDR3 has 16 residues. Germline CDR1 reads LNHDA; CDR2 reads SQIVND (reference sequence). Trimming cost V 2 bases and J 0 bases, with 11 bases left between them. CDR3 amino acids: CASSIHAVSSYNEQFF. CDR3 DNA sequence: TGTGCCAGTAGTATACATGCGGTGAGCTCCTACAATGAGCAGTTCTTC.